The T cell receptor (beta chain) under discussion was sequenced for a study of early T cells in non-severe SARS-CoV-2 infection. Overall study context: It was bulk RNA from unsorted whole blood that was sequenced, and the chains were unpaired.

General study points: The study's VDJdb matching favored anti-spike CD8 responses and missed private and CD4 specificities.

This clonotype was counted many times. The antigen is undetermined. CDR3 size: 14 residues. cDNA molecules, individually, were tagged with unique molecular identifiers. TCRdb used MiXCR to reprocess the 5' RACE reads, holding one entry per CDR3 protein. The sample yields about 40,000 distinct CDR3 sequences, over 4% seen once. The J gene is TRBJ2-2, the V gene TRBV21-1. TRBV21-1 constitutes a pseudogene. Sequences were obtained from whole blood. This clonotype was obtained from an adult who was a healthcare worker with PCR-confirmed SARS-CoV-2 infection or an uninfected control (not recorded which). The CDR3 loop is CASSPAWSTGELFF. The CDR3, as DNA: TGTGCCAGCAGCCCAGCTTGGAGCACCGGGGAGCTGTTTTTT.